This T cell receptor beta chain was captured by sequencing in a study of blood T cell repertoires in COVID-19. The table came from immunoSEQ multiplex PCR; TCRdb's copy has only in-frame clones and leaves some out. The table includes 140,000 to 150,000 clones, approximately 88% detected once. The CDR3 runs to 15 residues. V was trimmed by 2 bases and J by 4 bases, leaving 11 bases between them. Germline CDR1 is SEHNR and CDR2 is FQNEAQ (reference sequence). The rearrangement joins TRBV7-9 to TRBJ2-2; TRBD1 might be the D (7 bases). Sequenced sample: peripheral blood. The clonotype comes from a man between 65 and 85 years old with acute or convalescent COVID-19. CDR3 loop: CASSLSQGGTGELFF. The CDR3 DNA sequence: TGTGCCAGCAGCTTAAGCCAGGGGGGCACCGGGGAGCTGTTTTTT.